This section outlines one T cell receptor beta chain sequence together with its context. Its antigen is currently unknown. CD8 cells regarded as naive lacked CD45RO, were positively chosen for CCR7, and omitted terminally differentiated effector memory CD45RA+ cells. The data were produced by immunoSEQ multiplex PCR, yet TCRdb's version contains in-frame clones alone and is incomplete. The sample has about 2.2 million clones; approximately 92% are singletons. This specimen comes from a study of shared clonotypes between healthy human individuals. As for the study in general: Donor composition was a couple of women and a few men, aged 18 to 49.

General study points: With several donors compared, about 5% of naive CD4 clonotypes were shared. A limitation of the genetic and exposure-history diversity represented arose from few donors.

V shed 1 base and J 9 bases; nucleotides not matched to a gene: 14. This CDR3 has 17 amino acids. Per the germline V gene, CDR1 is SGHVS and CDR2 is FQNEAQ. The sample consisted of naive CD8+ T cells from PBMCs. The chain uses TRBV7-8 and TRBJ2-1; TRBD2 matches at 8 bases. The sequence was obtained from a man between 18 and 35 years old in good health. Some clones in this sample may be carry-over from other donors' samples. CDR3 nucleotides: TGTGCCAGCAGCTTAGGCCCCAGTAGCGGGATCTTTGTTGAGCAGTTCTTC. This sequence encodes CASSLGPSSGIFVEQFF.